This paragraph reports one T cell receptor (beta chain). Its antigen remains unidentified. These data belong to a study of T cell responses to AZD1222 COVID-19 vaccine. Study-wide findings and caveats: In the spike-specific TCR repertoire, nearly half reportedly target unmutated variant regions. When two AZD1222 doses had been given, Spike-specific TCR breadth and depth rose. Clonal diversity was possibly underestimated; the donors were predominantly white British and more often female.

V lost 3 bases and J lost 4, with 13 bases in between. There are 14 residues in the CDR3. The germline gives CDR1 SGHDT, CDR2 YYEEEE. Using immunoSEQ multiplex PCR, the repertoire was profiled, and TCRdb retains in-frame clones only, with some absent. This table holds roughly 150,000 clones, approximately 89% found once. The genes are TRBV5-6 and TRBJ2-5; D is perhaps TRBD1 (6 bases). Sequenced material: peripheral blood, taken on day 0 of MenACWY control vaccination. The source is an adult in good health. The CDR3 DNA sequence: TGTGCCAGCAGCTGGATTACAGGGAGAGAGACCCAGTACTTC. Translated, it gives CASSWITGRETQYF.